Reported below is one TCR beta chain. Its target is not known. It was with 60 Vbeta and 13 Jbeta primers that the PCR ran. The data were produced by immunoSEQ multiplex PCR, yet TCRdb's version contains in-frame clones alone and is incomplete. In the table there are around 160,000 clones, around 84% of which are singletons. The sample originates from a study of cytomegalovirus exposure and HLA in healthy donors. Notes on the study in general: The study put 150 to 200 TCR beta chains on its list as cytomegalovirus-associated.

This CDR3 comprises 14 residues. Germline V CDR1 and CDR2: MNHEY, SVGAGI. J was trimmed by 4 bases and V by 7 bases; bases with no gene match: 9. This rearrangement joins TRBV6-5 to TRBJ2-7; 8 bases map to TRBD2. This clonotype originated in a man aged 40-55 years in good health and CMV-seropositive. Sequenced input: PBMCs. CDR3 residues: CASMSGGRIYEQYF. The CDR3 region has the DNA TGTGCCAGCATGTCGGGAGGGCGTATATACGAGCAGTACTTC.